This T cell receptor beta chain was documented in a study of identical twins. Study-wide results and limits: Conclusions were based on cross-sectional statistical analysis, without following the same donors. Clonotypes of the beta chain that were abundant in cord blood carried fewer insertions (memory repertoires showed none).

Notes on this clonotype: Its matching antigen is unknown.

Trimming removed 0 bases from V and 0 bases from J, with 11 bases in between. CDR1 is KGHSH, CDR2 LQKENI, per germline. The CDR3 sequence is 17 residues long. One entry per CDR3 protein results from TCRdb running MiXCR on the 5' RACE reads. The sample records around 960,000 distinct CDR3 sequences, approximately 13% being singletons. The sample was also reused in another study, on yellow fever vaccine responses in identical twins.

The TCR sequence derives from a woman aged 18-29 years in good health. The chain recombines TRBV18 with TRBJ2-2; D may be TRBD2 (6 bases). Source material: PBMCs. DNA of the CDR3: TGTGCCAGCTCACCACCGAGGAGGGTGACGAACACCGGGGAGCTGTTTTTT. Amino acids: CASSPPRRVTNTGELFF.